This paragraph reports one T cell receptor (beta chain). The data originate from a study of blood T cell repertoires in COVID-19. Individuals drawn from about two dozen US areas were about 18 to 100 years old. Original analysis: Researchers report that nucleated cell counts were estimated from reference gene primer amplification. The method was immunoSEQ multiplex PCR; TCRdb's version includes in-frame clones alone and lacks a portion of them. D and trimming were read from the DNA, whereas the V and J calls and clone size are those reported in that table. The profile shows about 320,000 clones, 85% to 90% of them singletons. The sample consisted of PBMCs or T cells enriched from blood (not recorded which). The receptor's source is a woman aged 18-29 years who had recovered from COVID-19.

The CDR3 protein is CASSYLTGNEQFF. CDR3 DNA: TGTGCCAGCAGTTACTTGACAGGGAATGAGCAGTTCTTC. The rearrangement links TRBV6-2 or TRBV6-3 to TRBJ2-1, with 7 bases fitting TRBD1. V lost 1 base to trimming and J lost 7 bases; unmatched junction nucleotides: 1. The germline V gene encodes CDR1 MNHEY and CDR2 SVGEGT. This CDR3 is built from 13 residues.